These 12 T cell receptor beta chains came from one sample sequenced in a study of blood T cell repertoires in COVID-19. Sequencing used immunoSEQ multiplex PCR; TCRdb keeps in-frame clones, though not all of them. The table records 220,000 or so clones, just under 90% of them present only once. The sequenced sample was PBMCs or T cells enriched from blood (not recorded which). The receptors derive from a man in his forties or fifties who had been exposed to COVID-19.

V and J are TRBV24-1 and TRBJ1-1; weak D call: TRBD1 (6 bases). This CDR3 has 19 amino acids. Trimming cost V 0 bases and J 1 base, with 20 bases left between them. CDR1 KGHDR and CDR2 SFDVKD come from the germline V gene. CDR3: CATSDLHCPIWGQNTEAFF. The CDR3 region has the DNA TGTGCCACCAGTGATTTGCATTGCCCGATTTGGGGGCAGAACACTGAAGCTTTCTTT.

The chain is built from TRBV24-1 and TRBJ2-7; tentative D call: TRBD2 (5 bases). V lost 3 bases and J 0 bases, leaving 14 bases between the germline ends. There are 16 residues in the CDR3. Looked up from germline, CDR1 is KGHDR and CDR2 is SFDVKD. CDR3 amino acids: CATSDKPLRVSYEQYV. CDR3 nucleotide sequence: TGTGCCACCAGTGATAAGCCTCTGAGGGTCTCCTACGAGCAGTACGTC.

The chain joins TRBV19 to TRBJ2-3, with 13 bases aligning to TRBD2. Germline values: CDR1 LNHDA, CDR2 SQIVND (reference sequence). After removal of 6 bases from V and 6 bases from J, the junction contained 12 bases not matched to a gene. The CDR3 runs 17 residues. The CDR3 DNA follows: TGTGCCAGTAGCCAGACTAGCGGGGGGCTTTTTTGGGATACGCAGTATTTT. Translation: CASSQTSGGLFWDTQYF.

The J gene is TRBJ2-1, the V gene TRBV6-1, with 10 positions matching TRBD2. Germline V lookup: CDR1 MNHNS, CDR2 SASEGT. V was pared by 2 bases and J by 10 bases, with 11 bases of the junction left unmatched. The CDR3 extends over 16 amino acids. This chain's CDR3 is CASSEPGSGRFLEQFF. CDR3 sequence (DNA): TGTGCCAGCAGTGAACCGGGTAGCGGGAGGTTTCTGGAGCAGTTCTTC.

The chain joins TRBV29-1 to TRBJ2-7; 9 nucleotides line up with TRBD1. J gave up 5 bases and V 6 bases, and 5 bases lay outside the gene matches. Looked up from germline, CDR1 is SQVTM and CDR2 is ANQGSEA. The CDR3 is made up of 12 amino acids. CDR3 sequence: CSVRQGGNEQYF. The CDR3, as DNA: TGCAGCGTGCGACAGGGGGGCAACGAGCAGTACTTC.

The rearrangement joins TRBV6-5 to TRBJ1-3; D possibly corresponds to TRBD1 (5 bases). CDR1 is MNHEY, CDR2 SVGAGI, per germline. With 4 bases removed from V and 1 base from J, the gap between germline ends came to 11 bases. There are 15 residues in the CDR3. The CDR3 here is CASSWSGGSGNTIYF. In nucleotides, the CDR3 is TGTGCCAGCAGTTGGTCCGGGGGATCTGGAAACACCATATATTTT.

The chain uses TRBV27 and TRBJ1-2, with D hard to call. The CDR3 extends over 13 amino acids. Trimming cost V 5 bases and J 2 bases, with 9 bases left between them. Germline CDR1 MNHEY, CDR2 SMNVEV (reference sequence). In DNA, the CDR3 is TGTGCCAGCAGTGCATTCGGGAACTATGGCTACACCTTC. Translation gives CASSAFGNYGYTF.

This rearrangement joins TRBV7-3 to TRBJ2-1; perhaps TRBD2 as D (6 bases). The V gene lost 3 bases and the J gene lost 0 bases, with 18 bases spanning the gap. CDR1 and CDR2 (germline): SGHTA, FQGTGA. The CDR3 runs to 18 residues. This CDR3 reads CASSFSAVRRGSYNEQFF. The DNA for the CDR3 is TGTGCCAGCAGCTTTTCGGCTGTTAGGAGGGGCTCCTACAATGAGCAGTTCTTC.

The CDR3 DNA reads TGTGCAAGTCGCTTAGCGAAGGGGGACCGCCTCCCCTCCTACGAGCAGTACTTC. Translating it yields CASRLAKGDRLPSYEQYF. The J gene is TRBJ2-7, the V gene TRBV12-2; the table's D call of TRBD1 was not tested on the DNA. TRBV12-2 is described as a pseudogene. The CDR3 spans 18 residues.

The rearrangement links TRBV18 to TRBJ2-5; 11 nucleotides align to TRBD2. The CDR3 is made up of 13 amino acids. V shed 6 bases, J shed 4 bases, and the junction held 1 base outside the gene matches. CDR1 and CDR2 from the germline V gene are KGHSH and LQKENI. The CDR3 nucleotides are TGTGCCAGCTCTCTAGCGGGAGGAGAGACCCAGTACTTC. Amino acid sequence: CASSLAGGETQYF.

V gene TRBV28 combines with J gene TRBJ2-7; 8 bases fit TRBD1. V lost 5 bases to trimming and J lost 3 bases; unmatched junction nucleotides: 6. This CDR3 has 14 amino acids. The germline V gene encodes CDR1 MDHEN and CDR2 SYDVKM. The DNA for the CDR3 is TGTGCCAGCAGTCCGCATGGACAGGGCTACGAGCAGTACTTC. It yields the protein CASSPHGQGYEQYF.

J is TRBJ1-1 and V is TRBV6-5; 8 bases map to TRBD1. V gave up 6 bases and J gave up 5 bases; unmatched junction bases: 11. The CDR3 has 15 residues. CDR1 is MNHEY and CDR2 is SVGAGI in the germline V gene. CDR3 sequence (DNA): TGTGCCAGCAGGAAACACCAGGGGGCTGTGACTGAAGCTTTCTTT. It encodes CASRKHQGAVTEAFF.